This T cell receptor beta chain was profiled in a study of blood T cell repertoires in COVID-19. Study-level information: Specimens from acute and convalescent COVID-19 originated in the United States, Italy and Spain.

V dropped 0 bases and J dropped 5 bases, with 11 bases sitting between them. The germline V gene encodes CDR1 SGHRS and CDR2 YFSETQ. The CDR3 consists of 14 residues. Study processing details: Cell counts per sample came from amplifying reference gene primers. Method: immunoSEQ multiplex PCR; TCRdb's copy keeps in-frame clones and lacks some. V, J and clone size are taken as reported in that table, and D and trimming were inferred from the DNA itself. The data show 50,000 to 70,000 clones, around nine tenths seen once. The specimen sequenced was peripheral blood. This rearrangement joins TRBV5-1 to TRBJ1-1; the D gene is possibly TRBD1 (5 bases). The sequence was collected from a man aged 55 to 70 with acute or convalescent COVID-19. In nucleotides, the CDR3 is TGCGCCAGCAGCTTGGCCAGGGAAGGGACTGAAGCTTTCTTT. Its translation is CASSLAREGTEAFF.